This passage covers 22 T cell receptor beta chains from one sample sequenced in a study of cytomegalovirus exposure and HLA in healthy donors. The PCR employed 60 Vbeta primers together with 13 Jbeta primers. Produced via immunoSEQ multiplex PCR; TCRdb's table is partial and in-frame only. The table has about 120,000 clones, 70% to 80% seen once. The material sequenced was PBMCs. Every receptor here comes from a man aged 50 or older in good health and CMV-seropositive.

The chain joins TRBV2 to TRBJ1-2; perhaps TRBD1 as D (6 bases). The CDR3 contains 12 residues. Trimming shortened V by 5 bases and J by 4 bases, and 8 bases separated the two germline ends. Germline V gene data show CDR1 as SNHLY and CDR2 as FYNNEI. CDR3 DNA sequence: TGTGCCAGCAGTCGGGACACCTATGGCTACACCTTC. Translation: CASSRDTYGYTF.

The rearrangement uses TRBV28 and TRBJ1-6; D possibly corresponds to TRBD1 (5 bases). Germline V gene sequence: CDR1 MDHEN, CDR2 SYDVKM. Trimming left V 4 bases short and J 2 bases short, with 15 bases between. CDR3 length: 17 residues. CDR3 coding DNA: TGTGCCAGCAGTTGGGACTCCTCCGGAACCTATAATTCACCCCTCCACTTT. Translated, it gives CASSWDSSGTYNSPLHF.

This rearrangement joins TRBV2 to TRBJ1-6; 8 nucleotides agree with TRBD1. With V trimmed by 8 bases and J by 4 bases, 10 bases remained unmatched. The CDR3 extends over 16 amino acids. Per the germline V gene, CDR1 is SNHLY and CDR2 is FYNNEI. The CDR3 nucleotides are TGTGCCAGCTTAGGACAGGGAGGATTTTATAATTCACCCCTCCACTTT. Translation: CASLGQGGFYNSPLHF.

The J gene is TRBJ1-4, the V gene TRBV6-1, with 9 bases aligning to TRBD1. V dropped 3 bases and J dropped 8; count of bases not matched to a gene: 4. This CDR3 region has 14 residues. Germline-derived CDR1 and CDR2 are MNHNS and SASEGT. The CDR3 DNA follows: TGTGCCAGCAGTGACGGGACAGGGCAAGAAAAACTGTTTTTT. Its protein product is CASSDGTGQEKLFF.

V usage is TRBV19 and J usage is TRBJ2-1; TRBD2 matches at 7 bases. This CDR3 is 15 amino acids long. V gave up 6 bases and J gave up 1 base; unmatched junction bases: 6. CDR1 and CDR2 from the germline V gene are LNHDA and SQIVND (reference sequence). The CDR3 bases are TGTGCCAGTAGGTTTATGGGAGGGTCCTACAATGAGCAGTTCTTC. Translation gives CASRFMGGSYNEQFF.

This chain joins TRBV7-9 and TRBJ2-3, with 15 bases identical to TRBD2. The germline V gene has CDR1 SEHNR and CDR2 FQNEAQ (reference sequence). V lost 3 bases, J lost 5 bases, and 3 bases stayed unmatched. This CDR3 comprises 16 residues. DNA for the CDR3: TGTGCCAGCAGCTTTGGACTAGCGGGGGGGGAAGATACGCAGTATTTT. Its protein is CASSFGLAGGEDTQYF. The entire variable domain, with the rest obtained from reference TRBV7-9 and TRBJ2-3, is as follows: DTGVSQNPRHKITKRGQNVTFRCDPISEHNRLYWYRQTLGQGPEFLTYFQNEAQLEKSRLLSDRFSAERPKGSFSTLEIQRTEQGDSAMYLCASSFGLAGGEDTQYFGPGTRLTVL.

The chain has TRBV27 and TRBJ1-2; 11 bases fit TRBD1. Germline values: CDR1 MNHEY, CDR2 SMNVEV (reference sequence). The V and J ends lost 5 bases and 4 bases, in that order; junction bases with no gene match: 9. The CDR3 runs to 16 residues. CDR3 coding DNA: TGTGCCAGCAGTCCCCGAACCGGGACAGGGGGCTATGGCTACACCTTC. Its protein product is CASSPRTGTGGYGYTF.

The chain carries TRBV7-9 and TRBJ1-3; 8 nucleotides line up with TRBD1. The CDR3 runs 17 residues. V shed 1 base, J shed 0 bases, and the junction held 5 bases outside the gene matches. Germline CDR1 is SEHNR and CDR2 is FQNEAQ (reference sequence). CDR3 region: CASSLGRGTGSGNTIYF. As DNA, the CDR3 is TGTGCCAGCAGCTTAGGCCGCGGGACAGGCTCTGGAAACACCATATATTTT.

This clone came up once. This chain connects TRBV7-3 to TRBJ1-2, with TRBD1 matching 12 bases. Germline CDR1 is SGHTA and CDR2 is FQGTGA. The junction had 4 bases not matched to a gene; V was cut back by 4 bases and J by 13 bases. The CDR3 is 12 residues long. The CDR3 loop reads CASSSGQGASTF. In DNA, the CDR3 is TGTGCCAGCAGCTCGGGACAGGGGGCGTCCACCTTC. The full variable domain, in which reference TRBV7-3 and TRBJ1-2 provide the parts outside the CDR3, is GAGVSQTPSNKVTEKGKYVELRCDPISGHTALYWYRQSLGQGPEFLIYFQGTGAADDSGLPNDRFFAVRPEGSVSTLKIQRTERGDSAVYLCASSSGQGASTFGSGTRLTVV.

J is TRBJ1-1 and V is TRBV6-4; 8 bases line up with TRBD1. CDR1 is MRHNA, CDR2 SNTAGT, per germline. V dropped 4 bases and J dropped 10; count of bases not matched to a gene: 8. The CDR3 extends over 13 amino acids. CDR3 protein: CASSGTGGSRAFF. Here the CDR3 DNA reads TGTGCCAGCAGTGGCACAGGGGGTTCTAGAGCTTTCTTT.

Only one count was recorded for this clone. This rearrangement joins TRBV7-9 to TRBJ2-7, with D perhaps TRBD1 (6 bases). The length of the CDR3 is 12 residues. Germline V gives CDR1 SEHNR, CDR2 FQNEAQ (reference sequence). V was clipped by 5 bases and J by 6 bases, with 11 bases between them. DNA of the CDR3: TGTGCCAGCAGCCTCACAGGGCTCGAGCAGTACTTC. The encoded protein is CASSLTGLEQYF. Supplemented by reference TRBV7-9 and TRBJ2-7, the full variable domain reads DTGVSQNPRHKITKRGQNVTFRCDPISEHNRLYWYRQTLGQGPEFLTYFQNEAQLEKSRLLSDRFSAERPKGSFSTLEIQRTEQGDSAMYLCASSLTGLEQYFGPGTRLTVT.

The V and J genes are TRBV28 and TRBJ1-5, with unresolved D. V lost 6 bases and J lost 11, with 14 bases in between. Germline assignment: CDR1 MDHEN and CDR2 SYDVKM. The CDR3 is 12 residues long. CDR3 in amino acids: CASRSALRAQHF. The CDR3 region has the DNA TGTGCCAGCAGGTCTGCCCTGAGAGCCCAGCATTTT. The whole variable domain, filled in from reference TRBV28 and TRBJ1-5, reads DVKVTQSSRYLVKRTGEKVFLECVQDMDHENMFWYRQDPGLGLRLIYFSYDVKMKEKGDIPEGYSVSREKKERFSLILESASTNQTSMYLCASRSALRAQHFGDGTRLSIL.

The chain recombines TRBV5-4 with TRBJ1-2; TRBD1 matches 8 bases. Per germline, CDR1 SGHNT and CDR2 YYREEE (reference sequence). The trim removed 0 bases at V and 6 bases at J, leaving 7 bases unmatched. CDR3 length equals 15 residues. CDR3 sequence: CASSLGQGALNGYTF. The CDR3 coding sequence is TGTGCCAGCAGCTTGGGCCAGGGGGCCCTTAATGGCTACACCTTC.

The genes are TRBV7-2 and TRBJ2-6; TRBD1 is a possible D gene (6 bases). CDR3 length: 19 residues. The V gene lost 0 bases and the J gene lost 0 bases, with 15 bases spanning the gap. CDR1 SGHTA and CDR2 FQGNSA come from the germline V gene. Written as DNA, the CDR3 is TGTGCCAGCAGCTTAGCCAGGACAGCTCCAACCTCTGGGGCCAACGTCCTGACTTTC. Protein sequence: CASSLARTAPTSGANVLTF.

The chain recombines TRBV2 with TRBJ2-6; D remains ambiguous. The CDR3 has 15 amino acids. The ends were cut back, 1 base at V and 4 bases at J, with 8 bases in the middle. The germline CDR1 and CDR2 sequences are SNHLY and FYNNEI. CDR3 in amino acids: CASSEGARGANVLTF. The CDR3 region has the DNA TGTGCCAGCAGTGAAGGGGCTCGGGGGGCCAACGTCCTGACTTTC.

The chain recombines TRBV9 with TRBJ1-6; no reliable D call. The CDR3 totals 12 residues. Trimming left V 2 bases short and J 8 bases short, with 5 bases between. The germline V gene encodes CDR1 SGDLS and CDR2 YYNGEE. The CDR3 DNA reads as TGTGCCAGCAGCGTGGACTATTCACCCCTCCACTTT. Residues: CASSVDYSPLHF.

The V call is TRBV4-3, the J call TRBJ2-3; possible D gene TRBD2, 6 bases. Trimming took 1 base from V and 2 from J, leaving 16 bases between them. CDR3 size: 17 residues. Germline V gene data show CDR1 as LGHNA and CDR2 as YSLEER. The CDR3 loop reads CASSQGGPREFTDTQYF. The DNA of the CDR3 is TGCGCCAGCAGCCAAGGCGGACCCCGGGAGTTCACAGATACGCAGTATTTT.

This sequence joins TRBV6-4 and TRBJ2-1, with 7 bases that match TRBD2. The germline V gene has CDR1 MRHNA and CDR2 SNTAGT. Trimming at V came to 6 bases and at J to 4 bases, leaving 3 bases not matched to a gene. The CDR3 covers 13 residues. Here the CDR3 reads CASRSSGYNEQFF. The CDR3 DNA follows: TGTGCCAGCAGGTCTAGCGGATACAATGAGCAGTTCTTC.

The chain carries TRBV18 and TRBJ1-5; 7 bases match TRBD1. V was pared by 4 bases and J by 7 bases, with 4 bases of the junction left unmatched. The CDR3 length is 13 residues. Germline V gene lookup returns CDR1 KGHSH and CDR2 LQKENI. The CDR3 DNA reads TGTGCCAGCTCACAGACAGGGCGCCAGCCCCAGCATTTT. The encoded protein is CASSQTGRQPQHF.

This chain connects TRBV5-1 to TRBJ2-3, with D unclear. The CDR3 covers 12 residues. The germline V and J ends were trimmed by 6 bases and 4 bases, with 9 bases remaining between them. Germline CDR1 is SGHRS and CDR2 is YFSETQ. The CDR3 here is CASKASADTQYF. Here the CDR3 DNA reads TGCGCCAGCAAAGCTTCGGCAGATACGCAGTATTTT.

This chain links TRBV5-4 with TRBJ2-1, with D possibly matching TRBD1 (6 bases). The CDR3 is 15 amino acids. Trimming cost V 4 bases and J 0 bases, with 11 bases left between them. The germline V gene has CDR1 SGHNT and CDR2 YYREEE (reference sequence). Written as DNA, the CDR3 is TGTGCCAGCAGCATTGGACAGAGCTCCTACAATGAGCAGTTCTTC. Its translation: CASSIGQSSYNEQFF.

The chain employs TRBV6-5 and TRBJ2-7; D is undetermined. With 2 bases removed from V and 2 bases from J, the gap between germline ends came to 13 bases. The CDR3 is made up of 15 amino acids. Germline CDR1 MNHEY, CDR2 SVGAGI. The CDR3 sequence: CASSYRGQPPYEQYF. DNA for the CDR3: TGTGCCAGCAGTTACAGAGGTCAGCCACCCTACGAGCAGTACTTC.